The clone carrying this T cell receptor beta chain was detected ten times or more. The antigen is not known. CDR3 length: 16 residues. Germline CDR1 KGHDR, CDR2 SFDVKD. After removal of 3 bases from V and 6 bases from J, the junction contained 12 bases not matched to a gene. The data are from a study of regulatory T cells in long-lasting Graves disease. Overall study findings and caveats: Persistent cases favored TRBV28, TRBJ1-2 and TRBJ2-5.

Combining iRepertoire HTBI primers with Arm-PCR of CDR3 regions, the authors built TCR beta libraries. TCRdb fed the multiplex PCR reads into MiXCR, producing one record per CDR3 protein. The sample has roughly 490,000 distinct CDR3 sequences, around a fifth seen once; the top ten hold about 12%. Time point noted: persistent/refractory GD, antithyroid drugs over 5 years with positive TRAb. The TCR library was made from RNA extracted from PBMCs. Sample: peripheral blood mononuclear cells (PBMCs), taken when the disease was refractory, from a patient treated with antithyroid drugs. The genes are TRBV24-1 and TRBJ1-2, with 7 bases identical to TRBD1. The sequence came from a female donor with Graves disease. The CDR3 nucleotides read TGTGCCACCAGTGATCCCTACAACGGACAGGAGAATGGCTACACCTTC. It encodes CATSDPYNGQENGYTF.